Presented here are 23 T cell receptor beta chains from one specimen sequenced in a study of T-cell reconstitution after alpha-beta-depleted transplantation in children. A library of TCRbeta sequences, prepared with unique molecular identifiers, was generated. TCRdb called the PCR reads again in MiXCR, with one record for every CDR3 protein. Seen here are hundreds of thousands of distinct CDR3 sequences, about 9.4% observed once, and the top ten hold 7.5%. This sample comprised PBMCs, obtained before TCRalphabeta/CD19-depleted stem cell transplant. The receptors were gathered from a boy younger than two with acute myeloid leukemia, due to receive a stem cell transplant.

The rearrangement links TRBV6-5 to TRBJ1-5; 8 bases match TRBD1. The trim removed 6 bases at V and 12 bases at J, leaving 7 bases unmatched. There are 12 residues in the CDR3. Germline-derived CDR1 and CDR2 are MNHEY and SVGAGI. The CDR3 nucleotides read TGTGCCAGCAGCCCTGGACAGGGACTCCAGCATTTT. Its translation: CASSPGQGLQHF.

This clonotype has at least ten counts. The chain employs TRBV28 and TRBJ2-7; 9 bases fit TRBD1. Germline assignment: CDR1 MDHEN and CDR2 SYDVKM. CDR3 length equals 14 residues. V lost 5 bases, J lost 3 bases, and 5 bases stayed unmatched. CDR3 amino acids: CASSEDRGHYEQYF. CDR3 in DNA: TGTGCCAGCAGTGAGGACAGGGGTCACTACGAGCAGTACTTC.

CDR3: CASSLVWQGDEQFF. The CDR3 DNA follows: TGTGCCAGCAGCTTAGTATGGCAGGGCGATGAGCAGTTCTTC. The chain uses TRBV7-2 and TRBJ2-1, with TRBD1 as a possible D gene (5 bases). The CDR3 loop spans 14 amino acids. In germline, CDR1 is SGHTA, CDR2 FQGNSA. Trimming cost V 1 base and J 8 bases, with 12 bases left between them.

This clonotype was found many times. The rearrangement links TRBV6-5 to TRBJ2-2; 7 positions agree with TRBD2. The CDR3 has 15 amino acids. The junction had 6 bases not matched to a gene; V was cut back by 1 base and J by 7 bases. Germline-derived CDR1 and CDR2 are MNHEY and SVGAGI. The CDR3 reads CASSYFRGEDGELFF. As DNA, the CDR3 is TGTGCCAGCAGTTACTTCCGGGGGGAGGACGGGGAGCTGTTTTTT.

This clonotype was observed many times. One end of the junction does not line up with germline, which may come from a read error. The chain uses TRBV20-1 and TRBJ1-5; tentatively, D is TRBD1 (5 bases). The CDR3 consists of 13 residues. Germline V gene sequence: CDR1 DFQATT, CDR2 SNEGSKA (reference sequence). The CDR3 reads CSVRVGETQPQHF. The CDR3 coding sequence is TGCAGTGTTAGAGTAGGGGAAACTCAGCCCCAGCATTTT.

There are many counts of this clonotype. V is TRBV29-1 and J is TRBJ2-5; D uncertain. This CDR3 has 12 amino acids. Germline CDR1 SQVTM, CDR2 ANQGSEA. The V end was cut by 5 bases, the J end by 1 base, with 8 bases between. CDR3: CSVSRSQETQYF. The CDR3 DNA follows: TGCAGCGTTTCTCGGTCCCAAGAGACCCAGTACTTC.

This clonotype was seen ten or more times. The rearrangement uses TRBV20-1 and TRBJ1-5; D possibly corresponds to TRBD1 (6 bases). The CDR3 totals 13 residues. The V and J ends lost 1 base and 2 bases respectively, with 6 bases between them. The germline V gene encodes CDR1 DFQATT and CDR2 SNEGSKA (reference sequence). The CDR3 DNA is TGCAGTGCTAGAGCAGGGGGCAATCAGCCCCAGCATTTT. Encoded protein: CSARAGGNQPQHF.

This clonotype showed up many times. The V and J genes are TRBV7-9 and TRBJ2-1, with 9 bases fitting TRBD1. CDR3 length: 15 amino acids. V gave up 5 bases and J gave up 6 bases; unmatched junction bases: 8. Germline assignment: CDR1 SEHNR and CDR2 FQNEAQ (reference sequence). The CDR3 loop reads CASSPGTGLGNEQFF. DNA for the CDR3: TGTGCCAGCAGCCCCGGGACAGGGCTTGGCAATGAGCAGTTCTTC.

This clonotype was counted a single time. Just one base apart from a much larger clone, this may be a read error. This chain links TRBV10-3 with TRBJ2-3, with TRBD1 matching over 9 bases. Germline V gene data show CDR1 as ENHRY and CDR2 as SYGVKD. The V and J ends lost 4 bases and 5 bases, in that order; junction bases with no gene match: 4. The CDR3 consists of 14 residues. CDR3 bases: TGTGCCATCAGTGCGGACAGGGGACAAGATACGCAGTATTTT. Translation: CAISADRGQDTQYF.

This clonotype was detected ten times or more. This chain links TRBV11-3 with TRBJ2-1, with D tentatively TRBD1 or TRBD2 (5 bases each). The CDR3 is 14 residues long. V lost 2 bases to trimming and J lost 7 bases, with 12 bases between them. Per germline, CDR1 SGHNT and CDR2 YENEEA. CDR3 sequence (DNA): TGTGCCAGCAGCTTACCGGGGACGGAGAATGAGCAGTTCTTC. Its protein product is CASSLPGTENEQFF.

The gene calls are TRBV10-3 and TRBJ2-3, with D hard to call. The V end lost 5 bases, the J end lost 6 bases, and 9 bases lay between the germline ends. There are 12 residues in the CDR3. CDR1 and CDR2 from the germline V gene are ENHRY and SYGVKD. The CDR3 here is CAISPRLDTQYF. The CDR3, as DNA: TGTGCCATCAGTCCCCGGCTTGATACGCAGTATTTT.

This clonotype has a count of ten or more. DNA for the CDR3: TGTGCCAGCAGTTACTCGGGGGCCTTAGCTTCGGATACGCAGTATTTT. Its translation: CASSYSGALASDTQYF. The chain employs TRBV6-2 or TRBV6-3 and TRBJ2-3, with D possibly matching TRBD1 (6 bases). Germline assignment: CDR1 MNHEY and CDR2 SVGEGT. With 0 bases removed from V and 6 bases from J, the gap between germline ends came to 16 bases. The CDR3 is 16 residues long.

This clonotype has at least ten counts. The CDR3 here is CSASRLAGQETQYF. In DNA form, the CDR3 reads TGCAGTGCTTCTCGACTAGCGGGACAAGAGACCCAGTACTTC. The gene calls are TRBV20-1 and TRBJ2-5; 11 bases match TRBD2. V shed 5 bases and J 2 bases; nucleotides not matched to a gene: 4. Germline V gives CDR1 DFQATT, CDR2 SNEGSKA (reference sequence). This CDR3 is built from 14 residues.

In this sample, this clonotype turned up many times. This chain links TRBV29-1 with TRBJ1-4; D call uncertain. The CDR3 is 13 residues long. Deletions cut 6 bases from V and 7 bases from J, with 15 bases between. Germline loops: CDR1 SQVTM, CDR2 ANQGSEA. The CDR3 region has the DNA TGCAGCGTGACGGGCGTTGGTTCTGAAAAACTGTTTTTT. Its protein is CSVTGVGSEKLFF.

This clonotype appeared many times. The J gene is TRBJ2-1, the V gene TRBV7-3; D uncertain. This CDR3 comprises 13 residues. Trimming took off 4 bases at V and 7 bases at J, with 11 bases between the two ends. CDR1 is SGHTA, CDR2 FQGTGA, per germline. CDR3 region: CASSSSSFNEQFF. For the CDR3, the DNA is TGTGCCAGCAGCTCCTCGAGCTTTAATGAGCAGTTCTTC.

This clonotype was seen ten or more times. The chain links TRBV6-5 to TRBJ1-1; 7 nucleotides match TRBD1. Trimming at V came to 2 bases and at J to 2 bases, leaving 2 bases not matched to a gene. The CDR3 runs 14 residues. The germline gives CDR1 MNHEY, CDR2 SVGAGI. The CDR3 nucleotides are TGTGCCAGCAGTTACCACAGGGGAAACACTGAAGCTTTCTTT. Its translation is CASSYHRGNTEAFF.

There are many counts of this clonotype. J is TRBJ2-5 and V is TRBV5-4, with 10 bases identical to TRBD2. This CDR3 region has 15 residues. V lost 2 bases and J lost 5; bases outside the gene matches: 6. Germline V CDR1 and CDR2: SGHNT, YYREEE (reference sequence). The CDR3 nucleotides read TGTGCCAGCAGCTTCAAGCGGGAGGGCCGGGAGACCCAGTACTTC. It translates to CASSFKREGRETQYF.

This clonotype turned up a few times. V and J are TRBV11-1 and TRBJ2-1; TRBD2 agrees at 7 bases. J gave up 1 base and V 5 bases, and 17 bases lay outside the gene matches. This CDR3 spans 19 amino acids. Germline V gene lookup returns CDR1 SGHAT and CDR2 FQDESV (reference sequence). In DNA form, the CDR3 reads TGTGCCAGCAGCCCTGCTAGGCCTCTAGCGGTCGAATCCTACAATGAGCAGTTCTTC. As protein: CASSPARPLAVESYNEQFF.

This clonotype has a count of ten or more. This rearrangement joins TRBV7-3 to TRBJ1-6; TRBD1 matches 7 bases. The ends lost 4 bases at V and 7 bases at J; junction bases unmatched: 4. Germline V gene lookup returns CDR1 SGHTA and CDR2 FQGTGA. This CDR3 is 14 amino acids long. The CDR3 protein is CASSSGGQNSPLHF. The CDR3 nucleotides read TGTGCCAGCAGCTCGGGGGGACAGAATTCACCCCTCCACTTT.

This clonotype was picked up a small number of times. The chain links TRBV5-1 to TRBJ1-5; a weak D match, TRBD1 (6 bases). Trimming removed 0 bases from V and 5 bases from J, with 12 bases in between. This CDR3 is 15 amino acids long. Germline CDR1 reads SGHRS; CDR2 reads YFSETQ. CDR3 loop: CASSLEGHNYQPQHF. CDR3 DNA sequence: TGCGCCAGCAGCTTGGAGGGACATAATTATCAGCCCCAGCATTTT.

V and J are TRBV20-1 and TRBJ2-3; 8 bases line up with TRBD1. The V and J ends lost 7 bases and 4 bases, in that order; junction bases with no gene match: 22. The length of the CDR3 is 18 residues. Germline V CDR1 and CDR2: DFQATT, SNEGSKA (reference sequence). The chain's CDR3 is CSGQGAGFSAGGADTQYF. For the CDR3, the DNA is TGCAGTGGCCAGGGGGCGGGCTTTTCCGCTGGTGGGGCAGATACGCAGTATTTT.

This clonotype was found many times. The J gene is TRBJ2-7, the V gene TRBV5-1; no firm D call. CDR1 and CDR2 (germline): SGHRS, YFSETQ. V lost 0 bases and J lost 4, with 14 bases in between. This CDR3 spans 15 amino acids. The CDR3: CASSLEVSSIYEQYF. The CDR3 bases are TGCGCCAGCAGCTTGGAGGTCTCTTCCATTTACGAGCAGTACTTC.

This clonotype was counted at least ten times. The rearrangement joins TRBV4-3 to TRBJ2-3; D gene unclear. CDR1 LGHNA and CDR2 YSLEER come from the germline V gene. The V and J ends lost 1 base and 2 bases respectively, with 13 bases between them. This CDR3 spans 16 amino acids. This CDR3 is CASSQVEGISTDTQYF. The CDR3 DNA sequence: TGCGCCAGCAGCCAAGTTGAAGGGATATCCACAGATACGCAGTATTTT.